One sample yielded the 31 T cell receptor beta chains listed below, sequenced in a study of blood T cell repertoires in COVID-19. Using immunoSEQ multiplex PCR, the repertoire was profiled, and TCRdb retains in-frame clones only, with some absent. The sample consists of hundreds of thousands of clones, roughly 88% of them appearing once. Specimen: PBMCs or T cells enriched from blood (not recorded which). Source of these receptors: a woman aged 30 to 39 who had recovered from COVID-19.

The V call is TRBV5-4, the J call TRBJ2-3; TRBD2 matches 7 bases. Germline CDR1 SGHNT, CDR2 YYREEE (reference sequence). The CDR3 consists of 16 residues. After removal of 3 bases from V and 2 bases from J, the junction contained 9 bases not matched to a gene. The CDR3 region has the DNA TGTGCCAGCAGCTGGATTGGAGCGGGAAACACAGATACGCAGTATTTT. This gives the protein CASSWIGAGNTDTQYF.

This chain connects TRBV5-1 to TRBJ1-5; the D is unclear. This CDR3 contains 13 residues. The germline V and J ends were trimmed by 0 bases and 5 bases, with 6 bases remaining between them. Germline V CDR1 and CDR2: SGHRS, YFSETQ. CDR3 in DNA: TGCGCCAGCAGCTTGGCCCCGGATCAGCCCCAGCATTTT. It is translated as CASSLAPDQPQHF.

This chain joins TRBV24-1 and TRBJ2-4; the D gene is possibly TRBD1 (5 bases). The germline V and J ends were trimmed by 3 bases and 2 bases, with 22 bases remaining between them. This CDR3 is built from 19 residues. The V gene's germline CDR1 is KGHDR and CDR2 SFDVKD. In DNA, the CDR3 is TGTGCCACCAGTGATCACAGGAAAGGGCTGGCCGACTCCAAAAACATTCAGTACTTC. Its translation is CATSDHRKGLADSKNIQYF.

The chain links TRBV5-1 to TRBJ1-1; 7 bases line up with TRBD1. The germline CDR1 and CDR2 sequences are SGHRS and YFSETQ. The CDR3 has 13 amino acids. Trimming took 0 bases from V and 7 from J; bases not matched to a gene: 3. The CDR3 sequence is CASSLAGTVEAFF. The CDR3, as DNA: TGCGCCAGCAGCTTGGCCGGGACAGTTGAAGCTTTCTTT.

V gene TRBV19 combines with J gene TRBJ1-2; possibly TRBD1 for D (5 bases). Germline V CDR1 and CDR2: LNHDA, SQIVND (reference sequence). Trimming pared 3 bases from V and 7 bases from J, leaving 9 bases between. The length of the CDR3 is 12 residues. CDR3 nucleotide sequence: TGTGCCAGTAGTATCGGGGGTGGTGGCTACACCTTC. Protein sequence: CASSIGGGGYTF.

The chain couples TRBV10-3 to TRBJ1-1; D ambiguous. V was clipped by 10 bases and J by 1 base, with 13 bases between them. The CDR3 covers 13 residues. The V gene's germline CDR1 is ENHRY and CDR2 SYGVKD. The CDR3 is CATVWGANTEAFF. CDR3 nucleotides: TGTGCCACCGTATGGGGAGCGAACACTGAAGCTTTCTTT.

The genes are TRBV5-1 and TRBJ2-7, with a tentative D call TRBD1 (5 bases). Trimming removed 0 bases at V and 3 bases at J, with 13 bases between. This CDR3 contains 15 residues. Germline CDR1 reads SGHRS; CDR2 reads YFSETQ. For the CDR3, the DNA is TGCGCCAGCAGCTTGGACGTCGGACACCTCTACGAGCAGTACTTC. Translated, it gives CASSLDVGHLYEQYF.

This chain links TRBV11-2 with TRBJ1-6; D is uncertain. The CDR3 is made up of 14 amino acids. Trimming left V 5 bases short and J 6 bases short, with 11 bases between. Germline V gene lookup returns CDR1 SGHAT and CDR2 FQNNGV. CDR3 loop: CASSRWEGNSPLHF. CDR3 in DNA: TGTGCCAGCAGCCGGTGGGAGGGTAATTCACCCCTCCACTTT.

The rearrangement joins TRBV6-5 to TRBJ1-2, with D hard to call. The CDR3 is 13 amino acids. V lost 11 bases, J lost 4 bases, and 17 bases lay in between. Germline V CDR1 and CDR2: MNHEY, SVGAGI. CDR3 amino acids: CAAAPSGVYGYTF. As DNA, the CDR3 is TGTGCCGCGGCCCCCTCGGGAGTCTATGGCTACACCTTC.

V is TRBV7-3 and J is TRBJ1-2; a weak D match, TRBD1 (6 bases). The length of the CDR3 is 16 residues. Germline V lookup: CDR1 SGHTA, CDR2 FQGTGA. V lost 3 bases to trimming and J lost 4 bases, with 18 bases between them. CDR3: CASSFSGQIPSYGYTF. The CDR3 bases are TGTGCCAGCAGCTTTTCCGGACAGATTCCTTCCTATGGCTACACCTTC.

The rearrangement links TRBV18 to TRBJ1-1, with a possible D match to TRBD1 (6 bases). This CDR3 contains 15 residues. Trimming shortened V by 4 bases and J by 1 base, and 13 bases separated the two germline ends. Germline assignment: CDR1 KGHSH and CDR2 LQKENI. For the CDR3, the DNA is TGTGCCAGCTCACAGTTACAGGGAAAGAACACTGAAGCTTTCTTT. Translated: CASSQLQGKNTEAFF.

This chain uses TRBV27 with TRBJ2-1, with D perhaps TRBD2 (7 bases). This CDR3 spans 20 amino acids. V was clipped by 2 bases and J by 4 bases, with 27 bases between them. The germline gives CDR1 MNHEY, CDR2 SMNVEV (reference sequence). CDR3 residues: CASSLRGSGPRGAIYNEQFF. DNA of the CDR3: TGTGCCAGCAGTTTAAGGGGGTCAGGACCCCGGGGGGCCATATACAATGAGCAGTTCTTC.

This clone came up once. V is TRBV10-3 and J is TRBJ1-1; TRBD1 matches at 9 bases. V shed 3 bases and J 5 bases; nucleotides not matched to a gene: 13. Germline lookup yields CDR1 ENHRY and CDR2 SYGVKD. CDR3 length: 17 residues. CDR3 sequence (DNA): TGTGCCATCAGTGACCCTTTAGGGACAGGGAAGAAGACTGAAGCTTTCTTT. Its translation is CAISDPLGTGKKTEAFF.

This chain links TRBV15 with TRBJ1-2; 8 nucleotides align to TRBD1. CDR3 length: 15 amino acids. Per germline, CDR1 LNHNV and CDR2 YYDKDF (reference sequence). V dropped 2 bases and J dropped 4; count of bases not matched to a gene: 6. CDR3 loop: CATSRLGQAPYGYTF. The CDR3 DNA reads TGTGCCACCAGCAGACTGGGACAGGCCCCCTATGGCTACACCTTC.

This clone came up once. The chain links TRBV7-3 to TRBJ2-5; a possible D gene is TRBD2 (7 bases). CDR1 is SGHTA, CDR2 FQGTGA, per germline. The ends were cut back, 5 bases at V and 4 bases at J, with 14 bases in the middle. This CDR3 has 14 amino acids. CDR3 bases: TGTGCCAGCAGCCAAACGGGGGGCTCAGAGACCCAGTACTTC. Translated, it gives CASSQTGGSETQYF.

The V call is TRBV10-3, the J call TRBJ1-2; 12 positions agree with TRBD1. CDR1 is ENHRY and CDR2 is SYGVKD in the germline V gene. The CDR3 is 18 amino acids. With 5 bases clipped from V and 6 bases from J, the junction kept 16 bases outside the gene matches. DNA of the CDR3: TGTGCCATCAGTTCATCAGGGACAGGGGGCGGCGAATCGGATGGCTACACCTTC. Protein: CAISSSGTGGGESDGYTF.

This rearrangement joins TRBV9 to TRBJ2-1; possible D gene TRBD2, 6 bases. Trimming shortened V by 6 bases and J by 7 bases, and 20 bases separated the two germline ends. Germline V CDR1 and CDR2: SGDLS, YYNGEE. This CDR3 comprises 15 residues. Written as DNA, the CDR3 is TGTGCCAGCACCGTGTTTGCGGGGCCTGTGAATGAGCAGTTCTTC. Protein: CASTVFAGPVNEQFF.

The chain joins TRBV29-1 to TRBJ1-4; 10 positions agree with TRBD1. From germline, CDR1 is SQVTM and CDR2 ANQGSEA. The CDR3 runs to 13 residues. V shed 7 bases and J 10 bases; nucleotides not matched to a gene: 9. CDR3 amino acids: CSAGPGQGRKLFF. The DNA of the CDR3 is TGCAGCGCCGGTCCGGGACAGGGGAGAAAACTGTTTTTT.

V and J are TRBV5-1 and TRBJ2-6, with TRBD1 matching 8 bases. Germline trimming cut 4 bases from V and 0 bases from J; bases unmatched to any gene: 15. The length of the CDR3 is 20 residues. Germline CDR1 is SGHRS and CDR2 is YFSETQ. The CDR3: CASSISQGASPNSGANVLTF. Here the CDR3 DNA reads TGCGCCAGCAGCATTTCGCAGGGGGCTAGTCCAAACTCTGGGGCCAACGTCCTGACTTTC.

The chain joins TRBV6-6 to TRBJ1-2; TRBD1 agrees at 8 bases. CDR1 MNHNY and CDR2 SVGAGI come from the germline V gene (reference sequence). The CDR3 is 13 amino acids. V dropped 5 bases and J dropped 8; count of bases not matched to a gene: 7. The CDR3 bases are TGTGCCAGCAGTACAGGGGGGACCTACGGCTACACCTTC. It translates to CASSTGGTYGYTF.

The chain couples TRBV6-5 to TRBJ1-1; possible D gene TRBD1, 6 bases. The length of the CDR3 is 15 residues. V lost 7 bases, J lost 7 bases, and 22 bases lay in between. CDR1 and CDR2 (germline): MNHEY, SVGAGI. The CDR3 DNA reads TGTGCCAGCACCAATAACTTAGGGACAAAAGATGAAGCTTTCTTT. Protein sequence: CASTNNLGTKDEAFF.

The gene calls are TRBV27 and TRBJ1-2; 7 nucleotides agree with TRBD1. The CDR3 covers 18 residues. V was pared by 1 base and J by 0 bases, with 11 bases of the junction left unmatched. Germline CDR1 MNHEY, CDR2 SMNVEV (reference sequence). CDR3 DNA sequence: TGTGCCAGCAGTTTATTGTGGACAGGACCTAAAGCTAACTATGGCTACACCTTC. It codes for CASSLLWTGPKANYGYTF.

Regarding this clone: The junction departs from the called germline gene at one end, perhaps through a read error. The CDR3: CASSWKVDRGNTIYF. Here the CDR3 DNA reads TGTGCCAGTAGTTGGAAGGTGGACAGAGGAAACACCATATATTTT. The V and J genes are TRBV28 and TRBJ1-3; possible D gene TRBD1, 6 bases. The CDR3 is made up of 15 amino acids. The germline gives CDR1 MDHEN, CDR2 SYDVKM.

The rearrangement uses TRBV11-2 and TRBJ2-1; 13 bases are a match to TRBD2. Germline lookup yields CDR1 SGHAT and CDR2 FQNNGV. CDR3 length: 17 amino acids. The J segment lost 2 bases and the V segment lost 1 base, leaving 2 bases of the junction unmatched. The CDR3: CASSLGGTSGTYNEQFF. In nucleotides, the CDR3 is TGTGCCAGCAGCTTAGGAGGGACTAGCGGGACCTACAATGAGCAGTTCTTC.

The chain uses TRBV4-1 and TRBJ2-3; TRBD2 is a possible D gene (6 bases). The V end lost 0 bases, the J end lost 0 bases, and 13 bases lay between the germline ends. CDR3 length: 17 amino acids. Germline V lookup: CDR1 MGHRA, CDR2 YSYEKL. In nucleotides, the CDR3 is TGCGCCAGCAGCCAAGATGGAGGGGACCGGAGCACAGATACGCAGTATTTT. Its protein is CASSQDGGDRSTDTQYF.

The chain carries TRBV5-5 and TRBJ2-1, with 16 bases lining up with TRBD2. This CDR3 has 20 residues. Germline-derived CDR1 and CDR2 are SGHKS and YYEKEE (reference sequence). The V and J ends lost 4 bases and 4 bases, in that order; junction bases with no gene match: 14. The CDR3 DNA is TGTGCCAGCAGCAAATCCGGGACTAGCGGGAGGGCCTCAGCTTACAATGAGCAGTTCTTC. Encoded protein: CASSKSGTSGRASAYNEQFF.

CDR3 loop: CAISEPGVQETQYF. The CDR3 nucleotides are TGTGCCATCAGTGAGCCGGGAGTACAAGAGACCCAGTACTTC. V is TRBV10-3 and J is TRBJ2-5; D perhaps matches TRBD2 (6 bases). This CDR3 spans 14 amino acids. Looked up from germline, CDR1 is ENHRY and CDR2 is SYGVKD. V lost 2 bases, J lost 2 bases, and 9 bases lay in between.

The gene calls are TRBV6-5 and TRBJ2-1; TRBD1 aligns across 9 bases. V lost 2 bases and J lost 5; bases outside the gene matches: 7. CDR1 is MNHEY and CDR2 is SVGAGI in the germline V gene. The CDR3 contains 16 residues. The CDR3 DNA sequence: TGTGCCAGCAGTTACGTGGGGGACAGGGTAAACAATGAGCAGTTCTTC. Translated: CASSYVGDRVNNEQFF.

The chain has TRBV3-1 (or the pseudogene TRBV3-2) and TRBJ2-7, with 8 bases that match TRBD1. In germline, CDR1 is LGHDT, CDR2 YNNKEL (reference sequence). The CDR3 is made up of 13 amino acids. The J segment lost 5 bases and the V segment lost 7 bases, leaving 7 bases of the junction unmatched. The CDR3 nucleotides read TGTGCCAGCACCTGGACAGGGTTCAACGAGCAGTACTTC. Its translation: CASTWTGFNEQYF.

The genes are TRBV18 and TRBJ1-2; no clear D. V gave up 6 bases and J gave up 2 bases, with 16 bases separating them. The CDR3 has 15 amino acids. Germline lookup yields CDR1 KGHSH and CDR2 LQKENI. CDR3 sequence: CASSSGGPINYGYTF. The CDR3 region has the DNA TGTGCCAGCTCTTCAGGAGGCCCCATCAACTATGGCTACACCTTC.

V and J are TRBV30 and TRBJ1-4; D gene unclear. The CDR3 is made up of 12 amino acids. Germline CDR1 and CDR2: GTSNPN and SVGIG (reference sequence). V lost 2 bases to trimming and J lost 5 bases, with 6 bases between them. CDR3 nucleotides: TGTGCCTGGAGTAGTCGGAATGAAAAACTGTTTTTT. It yields the protein CAWSSRNEKLFF.